This T cell receptor beta chain derives from a study of cytomegalovirus exposure and HLA in healthy donors. Germline values: CDR1 SGHNT, CDR2 YENEEA. The CDR3 runs to 13 residues. V lost 0 bases, J lost 7 bases, and 7 bases lay in between. Assay used: immunoSEQ multiplex PCR; TCRdb lists only in-frame clones, some missing. The sample consists of 80,000 to 100,000 clones, over 75% of them appearing once. Broader study findings: Reports credit the classifier with highly specific, highly sensitive diagnosis of cytomegalovirus status. The study flagged some 170 TCR beta chains as cytomegalovirus-associated. Most sequenced TCRs were rare (though some public TCRs occurred in many donors).

With respect to this clone: The antigen is undetermined.

The TCR was taken from a man between 18 and 29 years old in good health and CMV-seropositive. The chain employs TRBV11-3 and TRBJ2-1; TRBD1 might be the D (5 bases). Material: PBMCs. The CDR3 reads CASSLDRENEQFF. In DNA form, the CDR3 reads TGTGCCAGCAGCTTAGACAGGGAAAATGAGCAGTTCTTC.